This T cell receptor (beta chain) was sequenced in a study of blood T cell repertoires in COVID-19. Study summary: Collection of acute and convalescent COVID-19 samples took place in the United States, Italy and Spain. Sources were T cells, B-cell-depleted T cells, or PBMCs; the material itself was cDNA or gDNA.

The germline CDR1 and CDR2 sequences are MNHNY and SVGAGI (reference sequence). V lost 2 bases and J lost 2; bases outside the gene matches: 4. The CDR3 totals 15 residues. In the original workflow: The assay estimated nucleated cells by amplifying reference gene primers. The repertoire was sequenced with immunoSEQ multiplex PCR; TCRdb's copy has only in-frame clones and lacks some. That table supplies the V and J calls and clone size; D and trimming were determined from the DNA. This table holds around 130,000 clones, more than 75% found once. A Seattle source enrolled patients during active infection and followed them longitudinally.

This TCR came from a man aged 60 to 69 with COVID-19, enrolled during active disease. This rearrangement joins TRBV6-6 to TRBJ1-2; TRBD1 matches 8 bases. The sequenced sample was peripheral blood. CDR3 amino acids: CASSYGQGKNYGYTF. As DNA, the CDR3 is TGTGCCAGCAGTTACGGACAGGGTAAAAACTATGGCTACACCTTC.